The 21 T cell receptor beta chains below all came from one sample that was sequenced in a study of cytomegalovirus exposure and HLA in healthy donors (dated by TCRdb to between 2016 and 2019). The library was obtained by the immunoSEQ multiplex PCR assay. A mixture of 60 forward primers for TCR Vbeta segments and 13 reverse primers for TCR Jbeta segments was used in the multiplex PCR. Imported from immuneACCESS, the table was reduced by TCRdb to in-frame sequences with V and J called. These copies leave out some clones; in studies compared against another copy, an unresolved V gene accounts for under half, and the cause of the remainder is not known. The table for this sample lists 100,000 to 150,000 clones; 80% of them were counted only once. 3% to 4% of the sample is taken by the ten largest. Source material: PBMCs. The origin of the receptors is a woman between 40 and 50 years old in good health and CMV-seronegative.

This chain connects TRBV11-3 to TRBJ1-2; no clear D gene. The CDR3 is 15 residues long. Trimming cost V 0 bases and J 4 bases, with 12 bases left between them. Germline loops: CDR1 SGHNT, CDR2 YENEEA. As DNA, the CDR3 is TGTGCCAGCAGCTTAGATCTGGGCAGAACCTATGGCTACACCTTC. It yields the protein CASSLDLGRTYGYTF. The full variable domain, its missing parts supplied by reference TRBV11-3 and TRBJ1-2, is EAGVVQSPRYKIIEKKQPVAFWCNPISGHNTLYWYLQNLGQGPELLIRYENEEAVDDSQLPKDRFSAERLKGVDSTLKIQPAELGDSAVYLCASSLDLGRTYGYTFGSGTRLTVV.

There are a few counts of this clone. This CDR3 is CASSYVVNTEAFF. In DNA form, the CDR3 reads TGTGCCAGCAGTTACGTAGTGAACACTGAAGCTTTCTTT. J is TRBJ1-1 and V is TRBV6-5; no clear D gene. V shed 2 bases and J shed 0 bases, with 4 bases lying between them. From germline, CDR1 is MNHEY and CDR2 SVGAGI. The CDR3 totals 13 residues.

The J gene is TRBJ2-7, the V gene TRBV29-1, with 9 bases aligning to TRBD1. The CDR3 consists of 12 residues. V gave up 7 bases and J gave up 1 base; unmatched junction bases: 2. Per the germline V gene, CDR1 is SQVTM and CDR2 is ANQGSEA. CDR3 nucleotides: TGCAGCGGCGGACAGGGGTCCTACGAGCAGTACTTC. Its translation is CSGGQGSYEQYF.

The rearrangement uses TRBV5-4 and TRBJ2-7; possibly TRBD1 for D (5 bases). The germline V and J ends were trimmed by 0 bases and 0 bases, with 7 bases remaining between them. The CDR3 sequence is 14 residues long. From germline, CDR1 is SGHNT and CDR2 YYREEE (reference sequence). This CDR3 reads CASSLDRISYEQYF. CDR3 nucleotide sequence: TGTGCCAGCAGCTTGGACAGGATCTCCTACGAGCAGTACTTC.

The V call is TRBV5-1, the J call TRBJ1-1, with TRBD1 matching over 8 bases. This CDR3 region has 14 residues. V shed 6 bases and J 2 bases; nucleotides not matched to a gene: 6. Germline lookup yields CDR1 SGHRS and CDR2 YFSETQ. CDR3 in DNA: TGCGCCAGCACTCGGACAGGGCCTAACACTGAAGCTTTCTTT. It codes for CASTRTGPNTEAFF.

The rearrangement links TRBV9 to TRBJ2-3; D might be TRBD1 (6 bases). There are 16 residues in the CDR3. Germline-derived CDR1 and CDR2 are SGDLS and YYNGEE. The ends were cut back, 4 bases at V and 6 bases at J, with 21 bases in the middle. The CDR3 protein is CASSPQGKRPRDTQYF. CDR3 DNA sequence: TGTGCCAGCAGCCCTCAGGGGAAGCGGCCCCGGGATACGCAGTATTTT.

The chain employs TRBV5-4 and TRBJ2-5, with 9 bases matching TRBD2. Germline CDR1 is SGHNT and CDR2 is YYREEE (reference sequence). The junction had 9 bases not matched to a gene; V was cut back by 1 base and J by 2 bases. The CDR3 runs 17 residues. CDR3 residues: CASSLKGALAGQETQYF. The CDR3 DNA sequence: TGTGCCAGCAGCTTGAAAGGCGCCCTAGCGGGGCAAGAGACCCAGTACTTC.

The chain has TRBV27 and TRBJ1-2, with TRBD1 as a possible D gene (6 bases). CDR1 is MNHEY and CDR2 is SMNVEV in the germline V gene (reference sequence). Trimming stripped 3 bases from V and 6 bases from J, with 11 bases between. The CDR3 spans 13 residues. The CDR3 DNA is TGTGCCAGCAGTTTCTTAGGGGGTAATGGCTACACCTTC. Translation gives CASSFLGGNGYTF.

The chain joins TRBV19 to TRBJ2-1; D is ambiguous. Germline CDR1 and CDR2: LNHDA and SQIVND (reference sequence). V was clipped by 1 base and J by 13 bases, with 11 bases between them. This CDR3 has 12 amino acids. CDR3 loop: CASSIGGLPQFF. The CDR3 region has the DNA TGTGCCAGTAGTATAGGAGGTCTCCCCCAGTTCTTC.

The J gene is TRBJ2-5, the V gene TRBV28; perhaps TRBD2 as D (7 bases). The germline gives CDR1 MDHEN, CDR2 SYDVKM. This CDR3 spans 15 amino acids. Deletions cut 2 bases from V and 0 bases from J, with 10 bases between. The CDR3 is CASSLGGGDQETQYF. CDR3 DNA: TGTGCCAGCAGTTTAGGAGGGGGGGACCAAGAGACCCAGTACTTC.

V gene TRBV7-9 combines with J gene TRBJ1-4; a weak D match, TRBD1 (5 bases). The CDR3 length is 10 residues. Trimming left V 10 bases short and J 7 bases short, with 7 bases between. CDR1 SEHNR and CDR2 FQNEAQ come from the germline V gene (reference sequence). The CDR3 region is CATQGEKLFF. CDR3 DNA: TGTGCCACTCAGGGTGAAAAACTGTTTTTT.

The chain carries TRBV27 and TRBJ1-3, with D unclear. The germline V gene encodes CDR1 MNHEY and CDR2 SMNVEV (reference sequence). The CDR3 runs to 15 residues. Trimming pared 3 bases from V and 0 bases from J, leaving 9 bases between. DNA for the CDR3: TGTGCCAGCAGTTTGGGCGGGCTCTCTGGAAACACCATATATTTT. Translated: CASSLGGLSGNTIYF.

This clone was detected only once. The rearrangement uses TRBV29-1 and TRBJ2-3; 8 bases line up with TRBD1. This CDR3 is 14 amino acids long. Per the germline V gene, CDR1 is SQVTM and CDR2 is ANQGSEA. V lost 4 bases, J lost 2 bases, and 5 bases stayed unmatched. This CDR3 reads CSVGTGTNTDTQYF. The CDR3 DNA is TGCAGCGTTGGGACAGGGACCAACACAGATACGCAGTATTTT.

In regard to this clone: The germline gene is not matched at one end of the junction; a read error may be the cause. This chain uses TRBV6-5 with TRBJ2-5; D gene uncertain. The J call may not be correct, given that the DNA end is closer to TRBJ2-7. CDR1 MNHEY and CDR2 SVGAGI come from the germline V gene. This CDR3 is built from 11 residues. CDR3 in amino acids: CASSYSNEQYF. CDR3 nucleotide sequence: TGTGCCAGCAGTTACTCCAACGAGCAGTACTTC.

Only one count was recorded for this clone. The chain recombines TRBV27 with TRBJ1-1, with D possibly being TRBD1 (6 bases). There are 17 residues in the CDR3. Between the trimmed V and J ends, which lost 6 bases and 1 base, there was a span of 21 bases. Germline assignment: CDR1 MNHEY and CDR2 SMNVEV (reference sequence). CDR3 region: CASSKLGYRVENTEAFF. In nucleotides, the CDR3 is TGTGCCAGCAGCAAATTGGGTTACAGGGTGGAGAACACTGAAGCTTTCTTT.

The genes are TRBV5-1 and TRBJ1-1, with unresolved D. Germline lookup yields CDR1 SGHRS and CDR2 YFSETQ. Trimming took 1 base from V and 3 from J, leaving 10 bases between them. The CDR3 extends over 14 amino acids. In nucleotides, the CDR3 is TGCGCCAGCAGCTTGTCAGGCCCTGACACTGAAGCTTTCTTT. This codes for CASSLSGPDTEAFF.

The chain recombines TRBV7-2 with TRBJ1-1; D perhaps matches TRBD1 (6 bases). Deletions cut 4 bases from V and 5 bases from J, with 14 bases between. The CDR3 contains 14 residues. Germline CDR1 is SGHTA and CDR2 is FQGNSA. This CDR3 reads CASSSQGQGTEAFF. CDR3 in DNA: TGTGCCAGCAGCTCACAGGGTCAGGGGACTGAAGCTTTCTTT.

The chain links TRBV28 to TRBJ2-1, with D possibly matching TRBD1 (5 bases). V shed 5 bases and J shed 5 bases, with 16 bases lying between them. The CDR3 sequence is 15 residues long. Germline V CDR1 and CDR2: MDHEN, SYDVKM. Written as DNA, the CDR3 is TGTGCCAGCAGTCCCCAGGGTGTCAGGAACAATGAGCAGTTCTTC. Its translation is CASSPQGVRNNEQFF. The entire variable domain, with the rest obtained from reference TRBV28 and TRBJ2-1, is as follows: DVKVTQSSRYLVKRTGEKVFLECVQDMDHENMFWYRQDPGLGLRLIYFSYDVKMKEKGDIPEGYSVSREKKERFSLILESASTNQTSMYLCASSPQGVRNNEQFFGPGTRLTVL.

This chain uses TRBV9 with TRBJ2-5; TRBD1 aligns across 7 bases. CDR3 length equals 14 residues. J was trimmed by 0 bases and V by 4 bases; bases with no gene match: 3. Germline V gene data show CDR1 as SGDLS and CDR2 as YYNGEE. The CDR3 reads CASSPRGYQETQYF. DNA of the CDR3: TGTGCCAGCAGCCCCAGGGGGTACCAAGAGACCCAGTACTTC.

In its sample, this clone was seen a few times. The chain links TRBV12-5 to TRBJ1-1, with D uncertain. V shed 6 bases and J shed 4 bases, with 9 bases lying between them. This CDR3 contains 12 residues. CDR1 LGHNT and CDR2 FRNRAP come from the germline V gene. The CDR3 sequence: CASGERGTEAFF. The CDR3 bases are TGTGCTAGTGGAGAACGCGGCACTGAAGCTTTCTTT.

The chain carries TRBV9 and TRBJ2-4; TRBD1 might be the D (5 bases). Germline values: CDR1 SGDLS, CDR2 YYNGEE. V lost 3 bases and J 8 bases, leaving 18 bases between the germline ends. The CDR3 loop spans 15 amino acids. As DNA, the CDR3 is TGTGCCAGCAGCGATAACGACAGCCCTAGGGACATTCAGTACTTC. Translating gives CASSDNDSPRDIQYF. The variable domain in full, with the rest retrieved from reference TRBV9 and TRBJ2-4, is DSGVTQTPKHLITATGQRVTLRCSPRSGDLSVYWYQQSLDQGLQFLIQYYNGEERAKGNILERFSAQQFPDLHSELNLSSLELGDSALYFCASSDNDSPRDIQYFGAGTRLSVL.